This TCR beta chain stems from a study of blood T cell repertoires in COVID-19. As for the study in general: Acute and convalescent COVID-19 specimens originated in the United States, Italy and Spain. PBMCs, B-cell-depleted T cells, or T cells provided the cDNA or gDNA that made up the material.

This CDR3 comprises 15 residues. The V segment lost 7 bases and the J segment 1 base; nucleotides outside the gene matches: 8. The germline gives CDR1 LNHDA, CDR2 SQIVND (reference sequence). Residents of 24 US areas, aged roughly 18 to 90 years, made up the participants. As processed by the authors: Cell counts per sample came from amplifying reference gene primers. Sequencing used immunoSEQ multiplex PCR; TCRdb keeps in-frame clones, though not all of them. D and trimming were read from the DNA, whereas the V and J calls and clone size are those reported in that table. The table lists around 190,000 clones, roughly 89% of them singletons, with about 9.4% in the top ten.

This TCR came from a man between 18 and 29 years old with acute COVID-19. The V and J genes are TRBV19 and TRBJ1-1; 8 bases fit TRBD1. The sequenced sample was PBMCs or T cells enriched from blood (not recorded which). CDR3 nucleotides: TGTGCCAGTATTGGGCAGGGGGCGGGGAACACTGAAGCTTTCTTT. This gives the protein CASIGQGAGNTEAFF.